This T cell receptor (beta chain) derives from a study of OX40 agonist ivuxolimab in advanced cancers. Background on the whole study: Ivuxolimab, which targeted the costimulatory receptor OX40 (CD134), was an agonistic, fully human IgG2 monoclonal antibody. The purpose of peripheral TCRbeta sequencing was to test whether ivuxolimab changed TCR sequence diversity and led to clonal T-cell expansion. Prior anti-PD-1, anti-PD-L1 or anti-CTLA-4 therapy was permitted, and checkpoint inhibitors had been received by about 37% of dose-escalation patients. Of the approximately 54 dose-escalation patients, hepatocellular carcinoma was present in about 20, melanoma in approximately 15, renal cell carcinoma in 9 and head and neck cancer in 9. Three dose-escalation patients achieved partial responses, one with hepatocellular carcinoma and two with cutaneous melanoma. The paper describes the monotherapy dose-escalation part (N ≈ 50 patients) of the phase I trial of ivuxolimab. Intravenous ivuxolimab was administered to patients every 2 weeks at six dose levels: 0.01, 0.1, 0.3, 1.5, 3 and 10 mg/kg. In the dose-escalation cohort, more than 75% of patients were male, and the mean age was around 60 years, with a range of about 23 to 90. Study-wide findings and limitations: In the 0.1-3.0 mg/kg groups, partial responders had among the lowest normalized peripheral clonal expansion, particularly in CD8+ T cells. After ivuxolimab, more expanded clones were found on average in CD8+ T cells than in CD4+ T cells. Low levels of normalized T-cell clonal expansion were also seen in some patients who did not respond. Clonal expansion of both CD4+ and CD8+ blood T cells was observed from baseline to week 6 at doses 0.1 to 3.0 mg/kg. The antigen specificity of the peripheral T cells that underwent clonal expansion was not determined.

The trial excluded patients who had a history of autoimmune disease or who were on systemic immunosuppression. Peripheral blood for TCR sequencing was drawn from every dose cohort at baseline, at cycle 4 day 1 and at cycle 7 day 1. The samples were drawn from a first-in-human, open-label, multicenter phase I dose-escalation trial of ivuxolimab. The trial enrolled adults with locally advanced or metastatic head and neck squamous cell, hepatocellular, melanoma or renal cell carcinoma. Before TCR sequencing, CD4+ and CD8+ T cells were separately sorted from peripheral blood. At the junction V is shortened by 2 bases and J by 1 base, with 11 bases in between. From the cysteine through the phenylalanine, the CDR3 covers 16 amino acids. Only the CDR3 portion is preserved as DNA: 48 bases, with reading frame beginning at the first base. CDR1 and CDR2 are read off the germline V gene as ENHRY and SYGVKD.

With respect to this clone: The target of this receptor is not known. Within one base of it there is no much larger clone, and no base qualities were kept.

For sequencing of the TCRbeta CDR3 region, genomic DNA was extracted from the sorted cells. The immunoSEQ Assay was used for sequencing of TCRbeta CDR3 regions. Not all clones reach the TCRdb copy of this immuneACCESS table, which keeps in-frame sequences only. Checked studies attribute under half of the gap to unresolved V genes and leave the rest unexplained. The sample includes 84,000 or so clones, with about 93% observed a single time. The top ten clonotypes cover 9.5% to 12% of the sample. This material consisted of CD4+ or CD8+ T cells sorted from blood, taken in a trial of the OX40 agonist ivuxolimab. The rearrangement combines TRBV10-3 with TRBJ2-2; the D gene could be TRBD1 or TRBD2, each one agreeing over 5 bases. This receptor was obtained from an adult with an advanced solid tumor such as melanoma, head and neck, liver or kidney cancer. The CDR3 region: CAISEPGTLNTGELFF. The DNA sequence is given as TGTGCCATCAGTGAGCCCGGGACGCTGAACACCGGGGAGCTGTTTTTT.